The text below deals with one TCR beta chain. The specificity of this receptor is unknown. Qualities for individual bases were not recorded, and no much larger clone is one base off. Deletion took 4 bases off V and 5 bases off J, with a span of 18 bases between the germline ends. The cysteine opens and the phenylalanine closes a CDR3 of 15 amino acids. The retained sequence is limited to the CDR3, 45 bases, with the frame set at the first base. Per the germline V gene, SGHTA is the CDR1 and FQGNSA is the CDR2. The data are from a study of T cell changes during pregnancy in multiple sclerosis (dated by TCRdb to about 2019). As for the study more broadly: The study examined how the T cell repertoire changed over the course of pregnancy in women with multiple sclerosis.

The library relied on the immunoSEQ multiplex PCR assay. Entries here come from immuneACCESS through TCRdb and include only in-frame sequences with V and J called. Some clones fail to appear in such tables; in the studies checked, an unresolved V gene covers under half of the shortfall, and the cause of the remainder is unknown. The table for this sample lists 30,000 to 35,000 clones; roughly 90% of them were counted only once. Roughly 4.7% of the sample is held by the ten biggest clonotypes. The chain employs TRBV7-2 and TRBJ2-7, with the D gene uncertain. This receptor was taken from a female donor with multiple sclerosis, enrolled in a pregnancy study. The sample was CD8+ T cells from peripheral blood mononuclear cells, taken after pregnancy. The CDR3 protein is CASSSALGPVNEQYF. The DNA is as follows: TGTGCCAGCAGCTCCGCGTTGGGCCCAGTGAACGAGCAGTACTTC.